These 10 T cell receptor beta chains were all obtained from the same sample, sequenced in a study of blood T cell repertoires in COVID-19. Repertoires were generated with immunoSEQ multiplex PCR, while TCRdb's copy carries only in-frame clones and drops some. This table has 300,000 to 350,000 clones, roughly 90% appearing once. The material sequenced was PBMCs or T cells enriched from blood (not recorded which). The receptors were sampled from a woman in her twenties or thirties who had recovered from COVID-19.

This chain joins TRBV28 and TRBJ1-2, with TRBD1 identical over 8 bases. The CDR3 totals 15 residues. Germline V gene data show CDR1 as MDHEN and CDR2 as SYDVKM. The trim removed 3 bases at V and 6 bases at J, leaving 9 bases unmatched. CDR3 amino acids: CASSFGDRTLHGYTF. CDR3 coding DNA: TGTGCCAGCAGTTTCGGGGACAGGACCCTCCATGGCTACACCTTC.

DNA for the CDR3: TGTGCCAGTAGACGTAGCGGGGCTTCCTACGAGCAGTACTTC. This gives the protein CASRRSGASYEQYF. The chain combines TRBV19 with TRBJ2-7; 8 positions agree with TRBD2. There are 14 residues in the CDR3. CDR1 is LNHDA and CDR2 is SQIVND in the germline V gene (reference sequence). With V trimmed by 6 bases and J by 1 base, 5 bases remained unmatched. Filled out from reference TRBV19 and TRBJ2-7, the complete variable domain reads DGGITQSPKYLFRKEGQNVTLSCEQNLNHDAMYWYRQDPGQGLRLIYYSQIVNDFQKGDIAEGYSVSREKKESFPLTVTSAQKNPTAFYLCASRRSGASYEQYFGPGTRLTVT.

CDR3 in DNA: TGTGCCAGTAGTGAGACTAGCGGGGGGGCAGCTACGCAGTATTTT. Residues: CASSETSGGAATQYF. The rearrangement uses TRBV19 and TRBJ2-3; 14 nucleotides line up with TRBD2. This CDR3 is 15 amino acids long. With 5 bases clipped from V and 8 bases from J, the junction kept 6 bases outside the gene matches. Germline V gene sequence: CDR1 LNHDA, CDR2 SQIVND (reference sequence).

The chain recombines TRBV7-2 with TRBJ2-5; 7 nucleotides agree with TRBD1. Trimming took 0 bases from V and 4 from J; bases not matched to a gene: 8. The length of the CDR3 is 16 residues. Germline lookup yields CDR1 SGHTA and CDR2 FQGNSA. For the CDR3, the DNA is TGTGCCAGCAGCTTAGCCCCTGGACAGGATGGAGAGACCCAGTACTTC. It is translated as CASSLAPGQDGETQYF. The variable domain in full, completed from reference TRBV7-2 and TRBJ2-5, reads GAGVSQSPSNKVTEKGKDVELRCDPISGHTALYWYRQSLGQGLEFLIYFQGNSAPDKSGLPSDRFSAERTGGSVSTLTIQRTQQEDSAVYLCASSLAPGQDGETQYFGPGTRLLVL.

V and J are TRBV6-2 or TRBV6-3 and TRBJ2-5, with TRBD1 matching over 7 bases. Unmatched junction bases numbered 4, after V lost 4 bases and J lost 2 bases. CDR1 is MNHEY, CDR2 SVGEGT, per germline. The CDR3 covers 14 residues. CDR3 nucleotide sequence: TGTGCCAGCAGTTCCGGGACAGAGCAAGAGACCCAGTACTTC. Its translation: CASSSGTEQETQYF.

V gene TRBV3-1 (or the pseudogene TRBV3-2) combines with J gene TRBJ2-7, with 10 bases aligning to TRBD1. Germline V lookup: CDR1 LGHDT, CDR2 YNNKEL (reference sequence). V gave up 4 bases and J gave up 4 bases; unmatched junction bases: 4. The CDR3 totals 14 residues. In DNA, the CDR3 is TGTGCCAGCAGCCCCGACAGGGGGCATTACGAGCAGTACTTC. Translated, it gives CASSPDRGHYEQYF.

V usage is TRBV29-1 and J usage is TRBJ1-2; 7 bases are a match to TRBD1. This CDR3 region has 14 residues. The junction had 10 bases not matched to a gene; V was cut back by 1 base and J by 8 bases. Germline CDR1 reads SQVTM; CDR2 reads ANQGSEA. The CDR3, as DNA: TGCAGCGTTGAAGCCCGACAGGGAATGGGCGGCTACACCTTC. It yields the protein CSVEARQGMGGYTF.

The chain is built from TRBV27 and TRBJ1-1; a possible D gene is TRBD1 (6 bases). V gave up 2 bases and J gave up 1 base, with 11 bases separating them. The CDR3 spans 15 residues. CDR1 and CDR2 from the germline V gene are MNHEY and SMNVEV (reference sequence). In DNA form, the CDR3 reads TGTGCCAGCAGTTTAGAGACAGGTGGGAACACTGAAGCTTTCTTT. Encoded protein: CASSLETGGNTEAFF.

The CDR3 is CASSYTRTGGETQYF. The DNA for the CDR3 is TGTGCCAGCAGTTATACCCGGACAGGGGGAGAGACCCAGTACTTC. The rearrangement links TRBV2 to TRBJ2-5, with 10 bases identical to TRBD1. Germline-derived CDR1 and CDR2 are SNHLY and FYNNEI. The junction had 7 bases not matched to a gene; V was cut back by 5 bases and J by 4 bases. The CDR3 covers 15 residues.

The chain combines TRBV10-3 with TRBJ1-2; unclear D gene. Germline loops: CDR1 ENHRY, CDR2 SYGVKD. Deletions cut 2 bases from V and 4 bases from J, with 8 bases between. The length of the CDR3 is 13 residues. The DNA for the CDR3 is TGTGCCATCAGTGAGCGGGAGGGCTATGGCTACACCTTC. Translated, it gives CAISEREGYGYTF.